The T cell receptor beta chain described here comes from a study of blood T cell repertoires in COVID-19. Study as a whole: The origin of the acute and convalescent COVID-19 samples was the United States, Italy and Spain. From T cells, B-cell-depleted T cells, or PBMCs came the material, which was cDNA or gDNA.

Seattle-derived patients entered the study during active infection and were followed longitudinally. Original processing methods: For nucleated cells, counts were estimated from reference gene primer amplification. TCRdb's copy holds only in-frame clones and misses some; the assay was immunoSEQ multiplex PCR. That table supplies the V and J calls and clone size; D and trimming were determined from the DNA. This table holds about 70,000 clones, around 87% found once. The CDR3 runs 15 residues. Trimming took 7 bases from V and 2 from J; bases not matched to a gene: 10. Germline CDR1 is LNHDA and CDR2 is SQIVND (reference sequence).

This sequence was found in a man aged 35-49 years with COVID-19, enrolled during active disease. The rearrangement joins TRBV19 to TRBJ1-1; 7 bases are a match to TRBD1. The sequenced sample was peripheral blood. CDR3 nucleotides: TGTGCCAGTACCCCTCTCGACAGGGTTAACACTGAAGCTTTCTTT. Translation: CASTPLDRVNTEAFF.